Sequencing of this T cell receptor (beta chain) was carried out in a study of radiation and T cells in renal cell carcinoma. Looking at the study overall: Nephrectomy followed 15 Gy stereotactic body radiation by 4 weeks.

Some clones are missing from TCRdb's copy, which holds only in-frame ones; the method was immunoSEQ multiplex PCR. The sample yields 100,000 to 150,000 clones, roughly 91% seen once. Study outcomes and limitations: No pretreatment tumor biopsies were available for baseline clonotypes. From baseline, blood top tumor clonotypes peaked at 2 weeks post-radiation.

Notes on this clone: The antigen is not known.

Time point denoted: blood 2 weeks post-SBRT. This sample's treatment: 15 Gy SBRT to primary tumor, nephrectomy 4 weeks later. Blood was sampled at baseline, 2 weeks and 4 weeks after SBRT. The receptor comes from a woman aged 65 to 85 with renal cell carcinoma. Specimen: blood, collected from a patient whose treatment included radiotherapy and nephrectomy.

Written as DNA, the CDR3 is TGTGCCAGCACCAGGACAGGGACAGCTTTCTTT. Translating it yields CASTRTGTAFF. The J gene is TRBJ1-1, the V gene TRBV2, with 8 bases lining up with TRBD1. V was clipped by 7 bases and J by 10 bases; unmatched bases: 5. The CDR3 has 11 amino acids. Germline CDR1 reads SNHLY; CDR2 reads FYNNEI. The variable domain in full, with the rest retrieved from reference TRBV2 and TRBJ1-1, is EPEVTQTPSHQVTQMGQEVILRCVPISNHLYFYWYRQILGQKVEFLVSFYNNEISEKSEIFDDQFSVERPDGSNFTLKIRSTKLEDSAMYFCASTRTGTAFFGQGTRLTVV.